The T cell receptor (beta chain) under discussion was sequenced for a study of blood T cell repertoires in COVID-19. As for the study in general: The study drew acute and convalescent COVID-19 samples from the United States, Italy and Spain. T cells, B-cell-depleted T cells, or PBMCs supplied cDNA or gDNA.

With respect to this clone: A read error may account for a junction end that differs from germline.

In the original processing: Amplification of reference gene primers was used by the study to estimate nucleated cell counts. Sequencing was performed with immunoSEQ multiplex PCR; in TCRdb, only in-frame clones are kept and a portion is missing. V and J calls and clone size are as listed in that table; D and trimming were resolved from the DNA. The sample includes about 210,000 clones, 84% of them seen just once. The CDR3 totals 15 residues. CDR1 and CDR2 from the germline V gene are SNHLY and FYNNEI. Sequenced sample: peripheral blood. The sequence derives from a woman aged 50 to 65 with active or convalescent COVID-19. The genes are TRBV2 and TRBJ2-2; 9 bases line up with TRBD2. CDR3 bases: TGTGCCAGGAGTGGGGCTAGCGGGGAGAGCGGGGAGCTGTTTTTT. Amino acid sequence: CARSGASGESGELFF.